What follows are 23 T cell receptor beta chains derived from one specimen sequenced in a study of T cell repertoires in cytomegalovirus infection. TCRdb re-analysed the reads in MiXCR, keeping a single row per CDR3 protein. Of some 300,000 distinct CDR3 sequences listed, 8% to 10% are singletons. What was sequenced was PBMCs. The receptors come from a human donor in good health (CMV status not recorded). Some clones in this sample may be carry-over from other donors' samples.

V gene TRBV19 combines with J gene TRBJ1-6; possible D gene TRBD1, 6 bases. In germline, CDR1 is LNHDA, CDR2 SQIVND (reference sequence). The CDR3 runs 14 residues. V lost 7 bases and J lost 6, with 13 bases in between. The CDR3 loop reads CASNPDRLNSPLHF. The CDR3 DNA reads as TGTGCCAGTAACCCGGACAGACTTAATTCACCCCTCCACTTT.

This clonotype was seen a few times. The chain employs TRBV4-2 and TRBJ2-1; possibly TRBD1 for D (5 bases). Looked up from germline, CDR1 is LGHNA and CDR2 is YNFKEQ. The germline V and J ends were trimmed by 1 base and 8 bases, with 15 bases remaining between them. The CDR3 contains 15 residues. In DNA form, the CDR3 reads TGTGCCAGCAGCCAAGGGCAGGGAAATTCGGATGAGCAGTTCTTC. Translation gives CASSQGQGNSDEQFF.

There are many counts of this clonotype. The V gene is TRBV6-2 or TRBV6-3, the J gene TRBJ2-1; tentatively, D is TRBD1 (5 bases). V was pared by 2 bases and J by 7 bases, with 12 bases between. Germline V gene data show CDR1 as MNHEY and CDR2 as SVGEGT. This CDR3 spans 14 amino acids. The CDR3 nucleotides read TGTGCCAGCAGTTACCGGAACTCAGGGAATGAGCAGTTCTTC. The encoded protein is CASSYRNSGNEQFF.

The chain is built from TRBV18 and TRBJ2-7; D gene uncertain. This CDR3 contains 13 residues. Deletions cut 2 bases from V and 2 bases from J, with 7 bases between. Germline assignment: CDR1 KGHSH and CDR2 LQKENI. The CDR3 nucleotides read TGTGCCAGCTCACCAGGTAGGCCCTACGAGCAGTACGTC. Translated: CASSPGRPYEQYV.

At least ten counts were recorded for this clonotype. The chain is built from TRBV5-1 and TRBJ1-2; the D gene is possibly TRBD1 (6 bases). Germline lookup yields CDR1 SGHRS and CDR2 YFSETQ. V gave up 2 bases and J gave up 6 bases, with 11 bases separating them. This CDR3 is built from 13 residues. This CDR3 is CASSLFQGNGYTF. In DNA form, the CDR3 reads TGCGCCAGCAGCTTATTTCAGGGGAATGGCTACACCTTC.

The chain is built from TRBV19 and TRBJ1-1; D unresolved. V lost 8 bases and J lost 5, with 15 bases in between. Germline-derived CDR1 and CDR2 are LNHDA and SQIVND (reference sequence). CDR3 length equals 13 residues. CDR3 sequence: CASRDNGGTEAFF. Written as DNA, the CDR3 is TGTGCCAGTCGAGACAACGGTGGGACTGAAGCTTTCTTT.

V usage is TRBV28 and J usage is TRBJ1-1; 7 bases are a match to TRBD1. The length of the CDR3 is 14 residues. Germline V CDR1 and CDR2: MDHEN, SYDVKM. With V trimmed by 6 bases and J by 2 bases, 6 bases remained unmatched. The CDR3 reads CASRPGTDNTEAFF. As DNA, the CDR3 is TGTGCCAGCAGACCCGGGACAGACAACACTGAAGCTTTCTTT.

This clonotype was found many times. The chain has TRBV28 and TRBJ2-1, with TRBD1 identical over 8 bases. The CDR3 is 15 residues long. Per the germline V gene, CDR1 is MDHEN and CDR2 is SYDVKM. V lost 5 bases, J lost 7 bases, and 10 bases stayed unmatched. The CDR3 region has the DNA TGTGCCAGCAGTCACAGGGGGACCCCTCGTAATGAGCAGTTCTTC. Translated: CASSHRGTPRNEQFF.

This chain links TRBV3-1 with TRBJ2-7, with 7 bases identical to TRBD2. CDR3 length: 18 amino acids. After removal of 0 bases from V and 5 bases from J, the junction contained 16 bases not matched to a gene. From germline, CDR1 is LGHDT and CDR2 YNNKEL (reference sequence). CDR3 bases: TGTGCCAGCAGCCAAGAAAGACTAGCCGTCTTTCTCACCCACGAGCAGTACTTC. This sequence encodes CASSQERLAVFLTHEQYF.

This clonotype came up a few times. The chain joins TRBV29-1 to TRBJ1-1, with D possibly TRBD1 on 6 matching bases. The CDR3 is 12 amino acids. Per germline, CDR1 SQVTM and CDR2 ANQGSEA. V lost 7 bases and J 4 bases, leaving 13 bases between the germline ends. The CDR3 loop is CSAVVGGTEAFF. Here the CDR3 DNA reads TGCAGCGCTGTTGTAGGGGGCACTGAAGCTTTCTTT. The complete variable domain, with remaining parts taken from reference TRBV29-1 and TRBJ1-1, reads SAVISQKPSRDICQRGTSLTIQCQVDSQVTMMFWYRQQPGQSLTLIATANQGSEATYESGFVIDKFPISRPNLTFSTLTVSNMSPEDSSIYLCSAVVGGTEAFFGQGTRLTVV.

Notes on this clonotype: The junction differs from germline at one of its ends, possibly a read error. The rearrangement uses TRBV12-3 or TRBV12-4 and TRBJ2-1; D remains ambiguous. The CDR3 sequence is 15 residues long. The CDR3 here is CASSFQRLSYNVQFF. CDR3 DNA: TGTGCCAGCAGTTTCCAGAGGCTCTCCTACAATGTGCAGTTCTTC.

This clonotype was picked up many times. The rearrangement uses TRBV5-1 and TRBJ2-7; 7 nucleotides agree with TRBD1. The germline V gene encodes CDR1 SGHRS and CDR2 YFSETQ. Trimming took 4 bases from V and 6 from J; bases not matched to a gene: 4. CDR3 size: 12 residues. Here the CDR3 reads CASSEGAGEQYF. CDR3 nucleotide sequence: TGCGCCAGCAGCGAGGGGGCTGGCGAGCAGTACTTC.

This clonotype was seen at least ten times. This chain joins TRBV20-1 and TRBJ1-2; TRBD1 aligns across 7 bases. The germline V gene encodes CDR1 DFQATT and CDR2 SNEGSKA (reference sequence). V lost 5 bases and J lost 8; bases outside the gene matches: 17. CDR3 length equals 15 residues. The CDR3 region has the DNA TGCAGTGCTTTAAAGCGGGACAGTCGCCTTGAGGGCTACACCTTC. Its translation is CSALKRDSRLEGYTF.

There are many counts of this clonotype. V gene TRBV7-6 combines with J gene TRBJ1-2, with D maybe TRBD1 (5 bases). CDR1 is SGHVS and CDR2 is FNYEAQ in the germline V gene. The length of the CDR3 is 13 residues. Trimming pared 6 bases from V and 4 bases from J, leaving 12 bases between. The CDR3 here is CASRLGAGYGYTF. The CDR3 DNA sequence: TGTGCCAGCAGACTCGGGGCAGGCTATGGCTACACCTTC.

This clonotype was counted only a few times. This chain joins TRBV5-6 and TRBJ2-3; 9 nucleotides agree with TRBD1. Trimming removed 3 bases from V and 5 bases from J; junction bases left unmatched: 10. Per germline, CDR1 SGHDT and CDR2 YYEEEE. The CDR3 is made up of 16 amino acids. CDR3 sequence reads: CASSWLDRGLGDTQYF. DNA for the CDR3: TGTGCCAGCAGCTGGCTGGACAGGGGTCTGGGAGATACGCAGTATTTT.

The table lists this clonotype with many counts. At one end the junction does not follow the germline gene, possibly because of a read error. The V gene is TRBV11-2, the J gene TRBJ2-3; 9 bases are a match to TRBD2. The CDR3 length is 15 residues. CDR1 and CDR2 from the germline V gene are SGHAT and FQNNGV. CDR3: CASRLAGAFTDTQYF. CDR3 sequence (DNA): TGTGCCAGCAGGTTAGCGGGGGCCTTCACAGATACGCAGTATTTT.

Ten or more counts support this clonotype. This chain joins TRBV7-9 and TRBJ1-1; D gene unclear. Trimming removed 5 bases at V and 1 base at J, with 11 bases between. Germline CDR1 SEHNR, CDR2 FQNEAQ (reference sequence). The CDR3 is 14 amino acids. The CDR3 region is CASSPPFGNTEAFF. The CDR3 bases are TGTGCCAGCAGCCCCCCTTTTGGGAACACTGAAGCTTTCTTT.

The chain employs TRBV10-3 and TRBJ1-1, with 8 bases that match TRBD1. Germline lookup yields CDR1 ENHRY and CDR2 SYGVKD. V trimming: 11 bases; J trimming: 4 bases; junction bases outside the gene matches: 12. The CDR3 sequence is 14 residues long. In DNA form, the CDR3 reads TGTGCCGTACTACAGGGGGGCGTCGGCACTGAAGCTTTCTTT. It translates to CAVLQGGVGTEAFF.

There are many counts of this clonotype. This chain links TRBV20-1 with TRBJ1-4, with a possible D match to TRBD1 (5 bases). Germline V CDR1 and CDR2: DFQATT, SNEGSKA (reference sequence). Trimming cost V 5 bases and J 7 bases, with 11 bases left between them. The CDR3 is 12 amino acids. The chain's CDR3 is CSAQPGAEKLFF. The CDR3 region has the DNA TGCAGTGCTCAACCCGGGGCTGAAAAACTGTTTTTT.

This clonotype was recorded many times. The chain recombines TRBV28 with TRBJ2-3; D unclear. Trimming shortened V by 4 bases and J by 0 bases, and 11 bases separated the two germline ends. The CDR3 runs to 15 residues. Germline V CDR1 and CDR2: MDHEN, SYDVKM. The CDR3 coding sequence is TGTGCCAGCAGTTCACTACGCTCTAGCACAGATACGCAGTATTTT. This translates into CASSSLRSSTDTQYF.

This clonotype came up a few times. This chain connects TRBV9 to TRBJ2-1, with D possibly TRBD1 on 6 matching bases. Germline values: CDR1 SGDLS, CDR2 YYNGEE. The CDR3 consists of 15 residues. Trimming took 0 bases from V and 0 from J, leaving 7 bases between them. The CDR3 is CASSVEDSSYNEQFF. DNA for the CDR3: TGTGCCAGCAGCGTAGAGGACAGCTCCTACAATGAGCAGTTCTTC.

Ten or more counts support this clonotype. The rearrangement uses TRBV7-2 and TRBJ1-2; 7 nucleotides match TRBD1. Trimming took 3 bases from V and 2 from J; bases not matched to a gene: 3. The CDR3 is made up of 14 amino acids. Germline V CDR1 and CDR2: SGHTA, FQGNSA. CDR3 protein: CASSLPGGNYGYTF. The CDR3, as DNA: TGTGCCAGCAGCTTGCCAGGGGGGAACTATGGCTACACCTTC.

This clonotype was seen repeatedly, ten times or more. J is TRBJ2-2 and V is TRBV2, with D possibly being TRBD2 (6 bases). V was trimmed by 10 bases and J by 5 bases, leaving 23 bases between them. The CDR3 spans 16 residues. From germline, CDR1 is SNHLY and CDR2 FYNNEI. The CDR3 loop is CATWEEGPLGTGELFF. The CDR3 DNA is TGTGCCACCTGGGAGGAAGGCCCATTGGGAACCGGGGAGCTGTTTTTT.